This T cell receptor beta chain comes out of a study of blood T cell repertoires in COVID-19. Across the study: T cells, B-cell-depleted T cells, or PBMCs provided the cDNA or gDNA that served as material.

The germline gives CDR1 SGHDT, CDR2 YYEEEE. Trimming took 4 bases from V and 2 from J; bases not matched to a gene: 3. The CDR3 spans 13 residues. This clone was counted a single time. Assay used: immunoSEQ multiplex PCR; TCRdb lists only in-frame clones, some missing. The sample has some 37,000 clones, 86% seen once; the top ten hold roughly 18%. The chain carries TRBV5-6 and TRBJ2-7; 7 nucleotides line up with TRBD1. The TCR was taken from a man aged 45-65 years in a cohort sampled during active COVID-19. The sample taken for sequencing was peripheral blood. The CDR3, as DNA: TGTGCCAGCAGCCCCGGGACAGCCTACGAGCAGTACTTC. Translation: CASSPGTAYEQYF. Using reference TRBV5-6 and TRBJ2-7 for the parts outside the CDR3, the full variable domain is DAGVTQSPTHLIKTRGQQVTLRCSPKSGHDTVSWYQQALGQGPQFIFQYYEEEERQRGNFPDRFSGHQFPNYSSELNVNALLLGDSALYLCASSPGTAYEQYFGPGTRLTVT.